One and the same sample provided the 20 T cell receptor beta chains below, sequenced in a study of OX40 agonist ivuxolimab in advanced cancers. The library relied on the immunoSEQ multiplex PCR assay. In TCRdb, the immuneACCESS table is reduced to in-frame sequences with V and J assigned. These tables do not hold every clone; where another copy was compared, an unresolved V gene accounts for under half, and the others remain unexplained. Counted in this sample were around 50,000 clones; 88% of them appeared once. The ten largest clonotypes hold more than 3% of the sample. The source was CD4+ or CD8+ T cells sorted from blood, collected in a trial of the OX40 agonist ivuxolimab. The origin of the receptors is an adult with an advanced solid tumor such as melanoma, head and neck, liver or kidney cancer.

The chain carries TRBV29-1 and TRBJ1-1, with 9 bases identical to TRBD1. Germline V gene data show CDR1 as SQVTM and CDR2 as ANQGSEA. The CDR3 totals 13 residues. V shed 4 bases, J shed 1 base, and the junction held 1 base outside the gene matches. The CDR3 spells CSVVGQGNTEAFF. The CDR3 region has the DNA TGCAGCGTTGTGGGACAGGGGAACACTGAAGCTTTCTTT.

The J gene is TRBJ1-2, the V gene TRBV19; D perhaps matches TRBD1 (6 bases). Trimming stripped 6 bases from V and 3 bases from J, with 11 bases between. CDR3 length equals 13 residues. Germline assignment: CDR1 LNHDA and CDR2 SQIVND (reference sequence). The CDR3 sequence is CASSPDRYYGYTF. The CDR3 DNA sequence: TGTGCCAGTAGCCCGGACAGATACTATGGCTACACCTTC.

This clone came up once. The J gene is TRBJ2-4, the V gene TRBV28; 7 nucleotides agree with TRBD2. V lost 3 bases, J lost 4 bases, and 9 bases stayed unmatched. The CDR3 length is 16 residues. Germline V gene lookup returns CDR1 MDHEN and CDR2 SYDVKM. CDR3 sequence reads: CASSFLAGGGKNIQYF. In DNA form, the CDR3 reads TGTGCCAGCAGTTTTTTAGCTGGGGGGGGAAAAAACATTCAGTACTTC.

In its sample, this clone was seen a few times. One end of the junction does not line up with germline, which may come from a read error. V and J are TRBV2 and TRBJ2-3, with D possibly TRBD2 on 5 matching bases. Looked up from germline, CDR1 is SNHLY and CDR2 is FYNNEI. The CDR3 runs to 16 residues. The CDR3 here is CASREAVRAGTDTQYF. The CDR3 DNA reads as TGTGCCAGCAGAGAAGCGGTGCGGGCGGGCACAGATACGCAGTATTTT.

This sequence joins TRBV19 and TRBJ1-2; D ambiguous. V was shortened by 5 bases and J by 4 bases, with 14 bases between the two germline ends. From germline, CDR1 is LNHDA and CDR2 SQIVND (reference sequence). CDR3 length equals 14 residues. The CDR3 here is CASSLAHSFYGYTF. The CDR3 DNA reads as TGTGCCAGTAGTCTGGCACACTCCTTCTATGGCTACACCTTC.

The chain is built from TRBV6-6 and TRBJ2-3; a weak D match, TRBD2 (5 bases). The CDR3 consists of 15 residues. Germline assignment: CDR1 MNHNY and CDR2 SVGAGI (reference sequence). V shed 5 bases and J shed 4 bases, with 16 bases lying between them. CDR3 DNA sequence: TGTGCCAGCAGTACCGGGGAAGGAGTCGCAGATACGCAGTATTTT. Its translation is CASSTGEGVADTQYF.

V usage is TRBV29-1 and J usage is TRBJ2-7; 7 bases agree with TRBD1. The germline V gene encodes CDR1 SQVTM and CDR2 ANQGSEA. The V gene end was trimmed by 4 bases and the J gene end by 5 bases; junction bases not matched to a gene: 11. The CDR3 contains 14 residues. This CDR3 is CSVVDRDRGNEQYF. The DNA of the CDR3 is TGCAGCGTTGTTGACAGGGATAGGGGAAACGAGCAGTACTTC.

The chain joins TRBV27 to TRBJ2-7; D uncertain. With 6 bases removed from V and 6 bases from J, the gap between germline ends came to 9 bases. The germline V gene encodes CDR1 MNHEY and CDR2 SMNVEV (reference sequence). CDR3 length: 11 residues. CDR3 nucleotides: TGTGCCAGCAGCTCTTTTGGCGAGCAGTACTTC. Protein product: CASSSFGEQYF.

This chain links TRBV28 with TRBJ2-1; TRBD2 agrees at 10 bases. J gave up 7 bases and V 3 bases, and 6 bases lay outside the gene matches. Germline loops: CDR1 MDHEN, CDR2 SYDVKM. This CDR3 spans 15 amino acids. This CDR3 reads CASSFASGSVNEQFF. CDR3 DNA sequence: TGTGCCAGCAGTTTTGCTAGCGGGAGTGTGAATGAGCAGTTCTTC.

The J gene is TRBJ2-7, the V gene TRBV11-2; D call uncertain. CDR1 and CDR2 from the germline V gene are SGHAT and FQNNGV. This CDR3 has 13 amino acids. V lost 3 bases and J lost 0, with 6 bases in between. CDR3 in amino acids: CASSFSTSYEQYF. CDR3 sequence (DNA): TGTGCCAGCAGCTTTAGTACCTCCTACGAGCAGTACTTC.

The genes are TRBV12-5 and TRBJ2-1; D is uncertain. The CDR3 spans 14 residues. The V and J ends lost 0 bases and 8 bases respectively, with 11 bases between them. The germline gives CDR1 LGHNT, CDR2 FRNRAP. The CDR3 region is CASGLVPNTDEQFF. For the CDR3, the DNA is TGTGCTAGTGGTTTGGTACCCAATACCGATGAGCAGTTCTTC.

The CDR3 DNA reads TGTGCCAGCAGTTACTCGAGGCGGTACATGAACACTGAAGCTTTCTTT. It specifies CASSYSRRYMNTEAFF. The V gene is TRBV6-5, the J gene TRBJ1-1; no reliable D call. CDR3 length equals 16 residues. The V and J ends lost 0 bases and 0 bases respectively, with 11 bases between them. Per the germline V gene, CDR1 is MNHEY and CDR2 is SVGAGI.

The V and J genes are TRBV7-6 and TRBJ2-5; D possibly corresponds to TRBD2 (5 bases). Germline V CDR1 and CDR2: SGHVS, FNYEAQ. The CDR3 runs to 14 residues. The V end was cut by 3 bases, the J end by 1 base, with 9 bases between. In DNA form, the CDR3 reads TGTGCCAGCAGCTTTTCCCTAGCCCAAGAGACCCAGTACTTC. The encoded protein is CASSFSLAQETQYF.

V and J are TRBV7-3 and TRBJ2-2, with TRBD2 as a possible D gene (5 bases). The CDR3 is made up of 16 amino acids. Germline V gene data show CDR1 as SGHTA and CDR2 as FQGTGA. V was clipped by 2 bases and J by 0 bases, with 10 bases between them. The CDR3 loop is CASSLYLASNTGELFF. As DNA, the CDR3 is TGTGCCAGCAGCTTATATTTAGCGTCGAACACCGGGGAGCTGTTTTTT.

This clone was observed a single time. The CDR3 DNA reads TGCGCCAGCAGCTTGAGTAGTCTGACGAACACTGAAGCTTTCTTT. Protein: CASSLSSLTNTEAFF. The genes are TRBV5-1 and TRBJ1-1; the D is unclear. The CDR3 is 15 residues long. Germline V CDR1 and CDR2: SGHRS, YFSETQ. Trimming cost V 1 base and J 1 base, with 11 bases left between them. The full variable domain, with the rest looked up from reference TRBV5-1 and TRBJ1-1, is KAGVTQTPRYLIKTRGQQVTLSCSPISGHRSVSWYQQTPGQGLQFLFEYFSETQRNKGNFPGRFSGRQFSNSRSEMNVSTLELGDSALYLCASSLSSLTNTEAFFGQGTRLTVV.

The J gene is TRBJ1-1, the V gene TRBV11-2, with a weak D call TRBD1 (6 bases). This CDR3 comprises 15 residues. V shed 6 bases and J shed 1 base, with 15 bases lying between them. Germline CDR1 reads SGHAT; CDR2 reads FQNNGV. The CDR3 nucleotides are TGTGCCAGCAGTTTCCAGGGGTCGAGGAACACTGAAGCTTTCTTT. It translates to CASSFQGSRNTEAFF.

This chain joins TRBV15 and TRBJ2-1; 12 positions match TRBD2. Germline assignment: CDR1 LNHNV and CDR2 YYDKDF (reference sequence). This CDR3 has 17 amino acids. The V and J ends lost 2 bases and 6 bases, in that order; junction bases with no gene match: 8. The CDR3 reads CATSRSLLAGGGNEQFF. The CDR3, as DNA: TGTGCCACCAGCAGATCACTACTAGCGGGAGGTGGCAATGAGCAGTTCTTC.

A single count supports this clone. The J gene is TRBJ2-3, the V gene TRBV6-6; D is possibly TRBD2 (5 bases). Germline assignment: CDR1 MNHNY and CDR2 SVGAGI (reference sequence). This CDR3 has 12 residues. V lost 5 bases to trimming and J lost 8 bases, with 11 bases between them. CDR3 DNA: TGTGCCAGCAGTCAACTACGGGGTACGCAGTATTTT. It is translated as CASSQLRGTQYF.

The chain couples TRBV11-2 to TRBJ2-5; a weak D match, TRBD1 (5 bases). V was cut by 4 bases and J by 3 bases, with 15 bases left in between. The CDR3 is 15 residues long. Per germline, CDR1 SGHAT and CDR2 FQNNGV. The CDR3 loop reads CASSSRQPGKETQYF. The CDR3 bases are TGTGCCAGCAGCTCGCGACAGCCGGGCAAAGAGACCCAGTACTTC.

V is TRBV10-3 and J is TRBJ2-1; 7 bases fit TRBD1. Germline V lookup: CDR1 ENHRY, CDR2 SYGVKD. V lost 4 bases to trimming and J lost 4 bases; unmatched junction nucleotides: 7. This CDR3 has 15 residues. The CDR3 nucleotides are TGTGCCATCAGTGTGGGACCAGGGGGATACAATGAGCAGTTCTTC. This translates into CAISVGPGGYNEQFF.